The source of this TCR beta chain is a study of blood T cell repertoires in COVID-19. Looking at the study overall: The United States, Italy and Spain supplied acute and convalescent COVID-19 samples. Sample material is recorded as cDNA or gDNA derived from T cells, B-cell-depleted T cells, or PBMCs.

The CDR3 runs to 16 residues. From germline, CDR1 is MNHEY and CDR2 SMNVEV (reference sequence). With 7 bases clipped from V and 8 bases from J, the junction kept 14 bases outside the gene matches. Original data processing: The authors estimated nucleated cell counts from reference gene primer amplification. Here immunoSEQ multiplex PCR was the method, and the copy in TCRdb shows in-frame clones only, minus some. From that table come the V and J calls and clone size; the DNA was used to work out D and trimming. Found here are approximately 230,000 clones, approximately 90% of them singletons; the top ten hold about 2.2%.

V gene TRBV27 combines with J gene TRBJ1-2, with 12 bases aligning to TRBD1. The specimen sequenced was peripheral blood. The receptor comes from a young man who had recovered from COVID-19. For the CDR3, the DNA is TGTGCCAGCACCGCCGGGACAGGGGGCGAATTAGCGGGCTACACCTTC. It specifies CASTAGTGGELAGYTF.